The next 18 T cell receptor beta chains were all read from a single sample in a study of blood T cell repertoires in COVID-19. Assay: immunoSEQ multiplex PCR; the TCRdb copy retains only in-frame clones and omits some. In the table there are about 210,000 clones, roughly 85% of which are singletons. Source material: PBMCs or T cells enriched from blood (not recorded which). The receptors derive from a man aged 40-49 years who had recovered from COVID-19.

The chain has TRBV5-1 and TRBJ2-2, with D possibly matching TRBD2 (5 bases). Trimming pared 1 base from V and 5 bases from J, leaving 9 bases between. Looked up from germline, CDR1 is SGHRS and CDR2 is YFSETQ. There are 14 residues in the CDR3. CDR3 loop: CASSLNRETGELFF. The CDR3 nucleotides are TGCGCCAGCAGCTTGAACCGGGAAACCGGGGAGCTGTTTTTT.

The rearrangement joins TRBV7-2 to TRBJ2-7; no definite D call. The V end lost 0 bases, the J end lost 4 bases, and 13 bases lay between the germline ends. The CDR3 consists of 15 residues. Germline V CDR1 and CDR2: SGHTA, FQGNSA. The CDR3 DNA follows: TGTGCCAGCAGCTTAGCTGAGAGCGCTGCTTACGAGCAGTACTTC. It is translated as CASSLAESAAYEQYF.

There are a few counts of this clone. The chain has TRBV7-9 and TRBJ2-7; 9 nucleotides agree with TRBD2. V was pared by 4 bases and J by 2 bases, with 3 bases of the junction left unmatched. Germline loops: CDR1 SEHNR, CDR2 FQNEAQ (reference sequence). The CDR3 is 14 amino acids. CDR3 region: CASSYSGSPYEQYF. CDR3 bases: TGTGCCAGCAGCTATAGCGGGAGTCCCTACGAGCAGTACTTC.

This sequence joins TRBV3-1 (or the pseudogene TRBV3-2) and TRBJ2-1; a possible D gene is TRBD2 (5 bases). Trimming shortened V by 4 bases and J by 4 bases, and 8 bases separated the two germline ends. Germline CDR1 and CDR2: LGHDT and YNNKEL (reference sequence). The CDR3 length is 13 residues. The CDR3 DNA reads TGTGCCAGCAGCCCCGGGAAATACAATGAGCAGTTCTTC. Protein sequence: CASSPGKYNEQFF.

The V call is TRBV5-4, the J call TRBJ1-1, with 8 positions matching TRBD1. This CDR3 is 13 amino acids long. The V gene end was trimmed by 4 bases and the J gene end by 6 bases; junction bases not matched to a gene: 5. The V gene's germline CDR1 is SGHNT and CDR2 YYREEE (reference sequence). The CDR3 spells CASSPDREAEAFF. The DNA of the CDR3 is TGTGCCAGCAGCCCGGACAGGGAGGCTGAAGCTTTCTTT.

CDR3: CASTSGLASSYEQYF. In nucleotides, the CDR3 is TGTGCCAGCACGTCAGGACTAGCGAGCTCCTACGAGCAGTACTTC. The chain combines TRBV6-5 with TRBJ2-7, with 9 nucleotides matching TRBD2. The V gene end was trimmed by 7 bases and the J gene end by 0 bases; junction bases not matched to a gene: 7. The CDR3 consists of 15 residues. Germline loops: CDR1 MNHEY, CDR2 SVGAGI.

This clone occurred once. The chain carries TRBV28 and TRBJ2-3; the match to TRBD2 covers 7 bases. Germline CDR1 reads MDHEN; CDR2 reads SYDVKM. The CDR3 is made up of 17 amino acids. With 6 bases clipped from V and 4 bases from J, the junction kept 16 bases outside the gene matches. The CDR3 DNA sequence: TGTGCCAGCAGCCGACCCCTGGGGCAGGGAGGGCCAGATACGCAGTATTTT. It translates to CASSRPLGQGGPDTQYF.

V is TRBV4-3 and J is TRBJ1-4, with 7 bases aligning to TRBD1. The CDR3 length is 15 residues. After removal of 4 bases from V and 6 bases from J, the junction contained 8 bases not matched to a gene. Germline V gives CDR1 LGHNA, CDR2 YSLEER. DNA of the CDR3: TGCGCCAGCAGCCCCCTTGACCAGGGGGATGAAAAACTGTTTTTT. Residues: CASSPLDQGDEKLFF.

In DNA, the CDR3 is TGTGCCAGCAGTGTGGTGTGGGGATCAGGGAATCAGCCCCAGCATTTT. This encodes CASSVVWGSGNQPQHF. The chain uses TRBV27 and TRBJ1-5; a weak D match, TRBD1 (5 bases). Germline V gives CDR1 MNHEY, CDR2 SMNVEV (reference sequence). This CDR3 spans 16 amino acids. Trimming took off 5 bases at V and 4 bases at J, with 18 bases between the two ends.

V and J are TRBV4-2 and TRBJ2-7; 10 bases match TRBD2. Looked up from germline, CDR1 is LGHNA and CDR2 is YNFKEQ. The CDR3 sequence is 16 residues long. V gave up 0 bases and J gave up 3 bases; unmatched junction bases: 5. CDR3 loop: CASSQEASGRYYEQYF. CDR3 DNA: TGTGCCAGCAGCCAAGAGGCTAGCGGGAGATACTACGAGCAGTACTTC.

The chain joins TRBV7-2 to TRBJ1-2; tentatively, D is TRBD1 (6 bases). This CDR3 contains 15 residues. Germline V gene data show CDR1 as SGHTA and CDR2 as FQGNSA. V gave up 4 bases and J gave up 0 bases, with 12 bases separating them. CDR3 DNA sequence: TGTGCCAGCAGCTCCCCTGGACAGCCTAACTATGGCTACACCTTC. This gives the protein CASSSPGQPNYGYTF.

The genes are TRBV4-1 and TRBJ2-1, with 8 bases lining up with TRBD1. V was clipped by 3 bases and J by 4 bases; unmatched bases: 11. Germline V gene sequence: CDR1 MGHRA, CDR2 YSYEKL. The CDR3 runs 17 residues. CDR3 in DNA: TGCGCCAGCAGCCACCCGGGCCGGGACAGGCAATACAATGAGCAGTTCTTC. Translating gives CASSHPGRDRQYNEQFF.

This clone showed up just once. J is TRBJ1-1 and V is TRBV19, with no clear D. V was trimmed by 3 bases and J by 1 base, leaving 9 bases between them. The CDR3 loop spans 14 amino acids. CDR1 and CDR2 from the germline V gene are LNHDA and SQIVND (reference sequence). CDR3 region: CASSILYKNTEAFF. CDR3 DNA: TGTGCCAGTAGTATCTTATACAAGAACACTGAAGCTTTCTTT.

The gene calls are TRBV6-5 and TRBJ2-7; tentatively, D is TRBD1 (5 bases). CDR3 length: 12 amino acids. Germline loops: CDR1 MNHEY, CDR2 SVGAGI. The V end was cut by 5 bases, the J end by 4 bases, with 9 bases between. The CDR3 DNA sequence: TGTGCCAGCAGTACCACAGGTTACGAGCAGTACTTC. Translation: CASSTTGYEQYF.

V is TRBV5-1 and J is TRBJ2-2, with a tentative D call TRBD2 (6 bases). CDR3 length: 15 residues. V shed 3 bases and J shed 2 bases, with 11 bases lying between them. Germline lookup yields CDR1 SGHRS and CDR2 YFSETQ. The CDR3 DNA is TGCGCCAGCAGCTCCTGGACTAAAAACACCGGGGAGCTGTTTTTT. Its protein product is CASSSWTKNTGELFF. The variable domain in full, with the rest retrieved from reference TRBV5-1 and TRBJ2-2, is KAGVTQTPRYLIKTRGQQVTLSCSPISGHRSVSWYQQTPGQGLQFLFEYFSETQRNKGNFPGRFSGRQFSNSRSEMNVSTLELGDSALYLCASSSWTKNTGELFFGEGSRLTVL.

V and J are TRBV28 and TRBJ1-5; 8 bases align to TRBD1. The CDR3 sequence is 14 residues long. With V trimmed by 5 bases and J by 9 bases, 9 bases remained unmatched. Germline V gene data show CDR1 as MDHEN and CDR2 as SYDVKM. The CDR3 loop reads CASSNSGGVRPQHF. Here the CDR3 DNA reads TGTGCCAGCAGTAATTCAGGGGGCGTTCGGCCCCAGCATTTT.

The CDR3 region is CASSLSRGYGEAFF. The CDR3 region has the DNA TGTGCCAGCAGTTTATCAAGGGGGTACGGTGAAGCTTTCTTT. The rearrangement links TRBV27 to TRBJ1-1; TRBD1 might be the D (6 bases). Trimming removed 0 bases at V and 7 bases at J, with 12 bases between. The germline CDR1 and CDR2 sequences are MNHEY and SMNVEV (reference sequence). The CDR3 is made up of 14 amino acids.

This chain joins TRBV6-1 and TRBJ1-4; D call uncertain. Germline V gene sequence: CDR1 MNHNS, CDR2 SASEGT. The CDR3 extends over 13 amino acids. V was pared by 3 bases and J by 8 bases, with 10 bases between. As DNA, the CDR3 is TGTGCCAGCAGTGATGGGTGGGCAGAAAAACTGTTTTTT. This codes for CASSDGWAEKLFF.